This T cell receptor beta chain was captured in a study of CD8 T cells in ankylosing spondylitis listed by TCRdb under 2017. In the study overall: T cell receptor beta repertoires were profiled in healthy donors and ankylosing spondylitis patients so that disease-linked TCR variants could be found. The full study cohort was made up of under 30 ankylosing spondylitis patients and 108 healthy donors. Peripheral blood was sampled, and synovial fluid was additionally collected from ankylosing spondylitis patients. Study-wide findings and limitations: Some TCR beta motif variants had previously been reported in synovial fluid and blood of reactive arthritis patients, which suggested common disease-initiation mechanisms. According to the report, matched synovial fluid samples from ankylosing spondylitis patients were significantly enriched for the disease-linked clones. The disease-linked clones showed a CD8+ phenotype and occurred at relatively low frequencies in peripheral blood. A TCR beta motif made up of about eight highly homologous amino acid variants appeared to be characteristic of blood from ankylosing spondylitis patients.

This clonotype was counted a few times. It has no known antigen specificity. One base away there is no much larger clone; base qualities are not given. Taken from the germline V gene, the CDR1 and CDR2 loops are MDHEN and SYDVKM. Taken from cysteine to phenylalanine, the CDR3 has 12 residues. The entry retains the CDR3 DNA only, 36 bases that are in frame from base 1. V and J lose 7 bases and 4 bases, and a span of 8 bases separates them. These reads were obtained on an Illumina HiSeq 2500. TCR beta libraries were prepared by quantitative 5'-RACE with molecular barcodes. Processing in the source paper ran as follows. Disease-linked TCR variants were identified with a new computational method built on a probabilistic model of VDJ rearrangement. The public reads were run again by TCRdb, first through fastp at Q25 and then through MiXCR, and only productive beta chains were kept. When rows share a CDR3 protein, they turn into one entry using the most common DNA and genes. Here the V and J calls rest on TCRdb's processing, not on the authors' analysis. The sample table shows about 540,000 distinct CDR3 sequences, and 12% are seen once. Clones ranked in the top ten supply around 7% of the sample.

The chain joins TRBV28 to TRBJ1-5; matching of 6 bases hints at TRBD1 as the D gene. Sample: blood, either unsorted or a sorted T cell fraction (not recorded which). The sequence was obtained from a male donor with ankylosing spondylitis. The DNA sequence reads TGTGCCAGCAAGCAGGGGAATCAGCCCCAGCATTTT. This gives the protein CASKQGNQPQHF. Reference TRBV28 and TRBJ1-5 genes cover what lies past the CDR3, so the full variable domain is DVKVTQSSRYLVKRTGEKVFLECVQDMDHENMFWYRQDPGLGLRLIYFSYDVKMKEKGDIPEGYSVSREKKERFSLILESASTNQTSMYLCASKQGNQPQHFGDGTRLSIL.